These 18 T cell receptor beta chains originate from one sample sequenced in a study of blood T cell repertoires in COVID-19. TCRdb's table, derived via immunoSEQ multiplex PCR, lists solely in-frame clones and lacks some. The profile shows about 190,000 clones, approximately 86% of them singletons. Input material: peripheral blood. The receptors here all came from a man aged 25-45 years with acute or convalescent COVID-19.

The chain employs TRBV4-2 and TRBJ1-4; D perhaps matches TRBD1 (5 bases). Looked up from germline, CDR1 is LGHNA and CDR2 is YNFKEQ. CDR3 length: 16 residues. Trimming cost V 5 bases and J 4 bases, with 17 bases left between them. Here the CDR3 reads CASSERGPLGNEKLFF. CDR3 nucleotides: TGTGCCAGCAGCGAGCGGGGCCCCCTTGGTAATGAAAAACTGTTTTTT.

This chain joins TRBV3-1 (or the pseudogene TRBV3-2) and TRBJ2-3; D might be TRBD2 (7 bases). Per germline, CDR1 LGHDT and CDR2 YNNKEL (reference sequence). There are 14 residues in the CDR3. V gave up 6 bases and J gave up 8 bases, with 18 bases separating them. CDR3 sequence reads: CASSLEGGLGTQYF. CDR3 coding DNA: TGTGCCAGCAGTTTGGAGGGGGGGCTCGGTACGCAGTATTTT.

The rearrangement links TRBV7-9 to TRBJ1-1; D is unclear. Germline loops: CDR1 SEHNR, CDR2 FQNEAQ (reference sequence). This CDR3 region has 13 residues. V was clipped by 5 bases and J by 0 bases, with 7 bases between them. The CDR3 sequence: CASSPDLNTEAFF. For the CDR3, the DNA is TGTGCCAGCAGCCCGGACTTGAACACTGAAGCTTTCTTT.

The gene calls are TRBV7-3 and TRBJ1-1; D remains ambiguous. The germline V gene encodes CDR1 SGHTA and CDR2 FQGTGA. V shed 3 bases and J shed 0 bases, with 8 bases lying between them. This CDR3 spans 14 amino acids. The DNA of the CDR3 is TGTGCCAGCAGCTTTCGGAGTTTGAACACTGAAGCTTTCTTT. Protein sequence: CASSFRSLNTEAFF.

V and J are TRBV7-9 and TRBJ2-7; 8 positions match TRBD1. The V gene's germline CDR1 is SEHNR and CDR2 FQNEAQ (reference sequence). The CDR3 totals 15 residues. V lost 5 bases and J lost 5; bases outside the gene matches: 11. The CDR3: CASSVNRDRFHEQYF. DNA of the CDR3: TGTGCCAGCAGCGTAAACCGGGACAGGTTCCACGAGCAGTACTTC.

This CDR3 is CASSYDRVETQYF. The CDR3, as DNA: TGTGCCAGCAGCTACGACAGGGTAGAGACCCAGTACTTC. V gene TRBV7-8 combines with J gene TRBJ2-5; 7 bases align to TRBD1. The germline CDR1 and CDR2 sequences are SGHVS and FQNEAQ. Trimming cost V 4 bases and J 4 bases; bases outside gene matches: 3. The CDR3 consists of 13 residues.

The V gene is TRBV15, the J gene TRBJ2-2; TRBD2 matches at 12 bases. The CDR3 runs to 16 residues. The germline CDR1 and CDR2 sequences are LNHNV and YYDKDF (reference sequence). The V segment lost 5 bases and the J segment 5 bases; nucleotides outside the gene matches: 6. The chain's CDR3 is CATSPRLAGATGELFF. As DNA, the CDR3 is TGTGCCACCAGCCCACGACTAGCGGGAGCTACCGGGGAGCTGTTTTTT.

The rearrangement links TRBV3-1 (or the pseudogene TRBV3-2) to TRBJ2-1, with 8 bases identical to TRBD2. J gave up 0 bases and V 7 bases, and 2 bases lay outside the gene matches. The CDR3 has 14 residues. The germline gives CDR1 LGHDT, CDR2 YNNKEL (reference sequence). CDR3 coding DNA: TGTGCCAGCACGGGAGGGAGCTCCTACAATGAGCAGTTCTTC. Encoded protein: CASTGGSSYNEQFF.

V gene TRBV6-5 combines with J gene TRBJ2-3; 8 bases are a match to TRBD1. Germline lookup yields CDR1 MNHEY and CDR2 SVGAGI. There are 16 residues in the CDR3. Losses at the gene ends were 2 bases for V and 4 bases for J; bases not matched to a gene: 8. CDR3 sequence: CASSYGGQGSADTQYF. CDR3 sequence (DNA): TGTGCCAGCAGTTACGGTGGACAGGGAAGCGCAGATACGCAGTATTTT.

V is TRBV24-1 and J is TRBJ2-1; 8 bases fit TRBD2. Germline loops: CDR1 KGHDR, CDR2 SFDVKD. This CDR3 region has 19 residues. Trimming cost V 3 bases and J 0 bases; bases outside gene matches: 12. The CDR3 reads CATSDPLGVAGNSYNEQFF. For the CDR3, the DNA is TGTGCCACCAGTGATCCCTTGGGGGTAGCGGGAAACTCCTACAATGAGCAGTTCTTC.

The chain carries TRBV6-6 and TRBJ1-1; D remains ambiguous. This CDR3 has 12 amino acids. V was shortened by 7 bases and J by 3 bases, with 9 bases between the two germline ends. In germline, CDR1 is MNHNY, CDR2 SVGAGI (reference sequence). The CDR3 coding sequence is TGTGCCAGCACCCCGCGCGACACTGAAGCTTTCTTT. Translation: CASTPRDTEAFF.

The chain recombines TRBV11-2 with TRBJ2-5, with D maybe TRBD1 (6 bases). The V gene's germline CDR1 is SGHAT and CDR2 FQNNGV. The CDR3 is made up of 15 amino acids. Trimming left V 4 bases short and J 3 bases short, with 15 bases between. In DNA, the CDR3 is TGTGCCAGCAGCTCCCAGACAGGCAGGGAAGAGACCCAGTACTTC. Translation gives CASSSQTGREETQYF.

This clone has only one observation. The genes are TRBV28 and TRBJ1-1; tentative D call: TRBD1 (6 bases). V was cut by 5 bases and J by 6 bases, with 16 bases left in between. The CDR3 length is 14 residues. CDR1 is MDHEN and CDR2 is SYDVKM in the germline V gene. CDR3 bases: TGTGCCAGCAGTACCCCGGGGGGGCTTTCTGAAGCTTTCTTT. Amino acid sequence: CASSTPGGLSEAFF.

V and J are TRBV10-3 and TRBJ1-3, with TRBD1 matching over 7 bases. V lost 7 bases to trimming and J lost 0 bases; unmatched junction nucleotides: 9. Looked up from germline, CDR1 is ENHRY and CDR2 is SYGVKD. There are 16 residues in the CDR3. The CDR3 spells CAINRGQWGSGNTIYF. CDR3 DNA: TGTGCCATCAACAGGGGCCAATGGGGCTCTGGAAACACCATATATTTT.

The chain is built from TRBV10-2 and TRBJ2-3; perhaps TRBD2 as D (6 bases). V dropped 8 bases and J dropped 0 bases, with 9 bases sitting between them. The CDR3 has 13 residues. Germline CDR1 reads WSHSY; CDR2 reads SAAADI. CDR3 loop: CASHSGSTDTQYF. As DNA, the CDR3 is TGCGCCAGCCATAGCGGTAGCACAGATACGCAGTATTTT.

The rearrangement joins TRBV30 to TRBJ1-5, with D unresolved. From germline, CDR1 is GTSNPN and CDR2 SVGIG (reference sequence). Deletions cut 3 bases from V and 1 base from J, with 7 bases between. This CDR3 is built from 13 residues. CDR3 sequence (DNA): TGTGCCTGGAGCCTAGGAAGCAATCAGCCCCAGCATTTT. It yields the protein CAWSLGSNQPQHF.

The count of this clone is one. The CDR3 reads CASSTITGVGDTQYF. The CDR3 coding sequence is TGTGCCAGCAGCACGATTACAGGGGTGGGTGATACGCAGTATTTT. This chain joins TRBV5-6 and TRBJ2-3; 7 bases align to TRBD1. There are 15 residues in the CDR3. The J segment lost 6 bases and the V segment lost 4 bases, leaving 11 bases of the junction unmatched. Per the germline V gene, CDR1 is SGHDT and CDR2 is YYEEEE.

The V gene is TRBV7-8, the J gene TRBJ1-1; the D gene is possibly TRBD1 (6 bases). This CDR3 contains 15 residues. With 2 bases removed from V and 3 bases from J, the gap between germline ends came to 13 bases. Per germline, CDR1 SGHVS and CDR2 FQNEAQ. The CDR3 protein is CASSLPPGDYTEAFF. DNA of the CDR3: TGTGCCAGCAGCTTACCCCCAGGGGATTACACTGAAGCTTTCTTT.